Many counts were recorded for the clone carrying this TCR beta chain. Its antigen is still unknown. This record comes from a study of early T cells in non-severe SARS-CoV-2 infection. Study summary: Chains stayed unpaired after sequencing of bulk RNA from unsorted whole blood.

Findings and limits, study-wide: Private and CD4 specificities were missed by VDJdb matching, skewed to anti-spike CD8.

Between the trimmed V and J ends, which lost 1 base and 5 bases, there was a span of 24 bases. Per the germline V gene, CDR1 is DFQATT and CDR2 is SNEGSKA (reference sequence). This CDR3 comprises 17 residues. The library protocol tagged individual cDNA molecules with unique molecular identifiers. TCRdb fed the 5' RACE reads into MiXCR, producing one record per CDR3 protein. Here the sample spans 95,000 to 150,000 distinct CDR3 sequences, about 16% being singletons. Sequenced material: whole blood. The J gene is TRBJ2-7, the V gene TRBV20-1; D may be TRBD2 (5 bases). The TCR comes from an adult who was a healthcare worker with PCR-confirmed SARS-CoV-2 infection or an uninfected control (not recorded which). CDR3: CSARGYEGQTPIHEQYF. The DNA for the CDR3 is TGCAGTGCTAGAGGCTACGAGGGCCAAACACCTATCCACGAGCAGTACTTC.